The present T cell receptor (beta chain) was sequenced within a study of Ad26.COV2.S vaccination and SARS-CoV-2 variants. Study details: Intramuscular Ad26.COV2.S at 5x10^10 or 1x10^11 viral particles.

Measured with immunoSEQ multiplex PCR; TCRdb has only the in-frame clones, and not every one. The table has 200,000 to 250,000 clones, approximately 88% seen once. Per germline, CDR1 SGHNT and CDR2 YENEEA. This CDR3 is 17 amino acids long. J was trimmed by 7 bases and V by 1 base; bases with no gene match: 7. As to this clone: Its antigen is unknown.

Study observations and caveats: Estimates derived from TCR breadth and depth analyses may have underestimated total T cell responses.

Noted treatment: roughly 18 received Ad26.COV2.S at low or high dose, single or two shots; about 5 received placebo; per-sample allocation not given. Sampling was performed 63 days after the first vaccine or placebo injection. An adult donor aged 18-55 years was enrolled in Boston. Ad26 vector vaccine expressed Wuhan-strain SARS-CoV-2 spike. The sequences come from peripheral blood, collected in a trial of Ad26.COV2.S vaccine versus placebo. This chain links TRBV11-3 with TRBJ2-1; 13 bases match TRBD2. The TCR sequence derives from a person aged 18-60 years who received the Ad26.COV2.S COVID-19 vaccine or a placebo. CDR3 sequence reads: CASSLGGGLAGKNEQFF. The CDR3 DNA follows: TGTGCCAGCAGCTTAGGTGGGGGACTAGCGGGAAAGAATGAGCAGTTCTTC.